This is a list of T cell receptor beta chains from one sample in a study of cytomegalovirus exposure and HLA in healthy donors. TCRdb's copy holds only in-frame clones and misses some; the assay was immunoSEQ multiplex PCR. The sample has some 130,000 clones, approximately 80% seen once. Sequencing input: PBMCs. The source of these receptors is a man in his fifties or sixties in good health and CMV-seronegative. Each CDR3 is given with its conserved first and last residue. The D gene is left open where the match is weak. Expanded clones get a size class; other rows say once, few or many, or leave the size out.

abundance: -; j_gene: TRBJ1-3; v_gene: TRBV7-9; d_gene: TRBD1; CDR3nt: TGTGCCAGCAGCGTGTCAGGGGGAACTGGAAACACCATATATTTT; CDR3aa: CASSVSGGTGNTIYF
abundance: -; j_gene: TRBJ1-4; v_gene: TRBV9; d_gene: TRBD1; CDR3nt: TGTGCCAGCAGCGTCTCACAGGGGGAGGAAAAACTGTTTTTT; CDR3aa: CASSVSQGEEKLFF
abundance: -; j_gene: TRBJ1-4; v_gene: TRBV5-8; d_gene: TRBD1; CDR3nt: TGTGCCAGCAGCTTCCTCCGGACAGGGGTTGAAAAACTGTTTTTT; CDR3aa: CASSFLRTGVEKLFF
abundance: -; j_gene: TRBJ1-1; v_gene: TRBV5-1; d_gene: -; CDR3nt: TGCGCCAGCAGCGTACAGACAGGAATGAACACTGAAGCTTTCTTT; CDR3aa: CASSVQTGMNTEAFF
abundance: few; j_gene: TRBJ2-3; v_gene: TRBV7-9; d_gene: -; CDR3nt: TGTGCCAGCAGCCCCAAGACTAGCACAGATACGCAGTATTTT; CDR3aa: CASSPKTSTDTQYF
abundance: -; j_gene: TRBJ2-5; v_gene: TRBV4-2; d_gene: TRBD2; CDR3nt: TGTGCCAGCAGCCAAGATTTGACGAGCGGGAGCCAAGAGACCCAGTACTTC; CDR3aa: CASSQDLTSGSQETQYF
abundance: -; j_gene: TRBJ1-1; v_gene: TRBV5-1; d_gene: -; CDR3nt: TGCGCCAGCAGCCGGGAGGGACGGAACACTGAAGCTTTCTTT; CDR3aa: CASSREGRNTEAFF
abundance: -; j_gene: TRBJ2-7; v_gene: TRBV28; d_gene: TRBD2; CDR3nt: TGTGCCAGCAGTCCCTCCGGGACTAGCGGGAGTTGGTACGAGCAGTACTTC; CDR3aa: CASSPSGTSGSWYEQYF
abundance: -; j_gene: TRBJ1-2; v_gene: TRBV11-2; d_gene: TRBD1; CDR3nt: TGTGCCAGCAGCTTAGATCTACAGGGGCTTCGTGGCTACACCTTC; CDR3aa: CASSLDLQGLRGYTF
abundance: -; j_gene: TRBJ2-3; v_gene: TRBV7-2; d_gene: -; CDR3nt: TGTGCCAGCAGCCTAAACAGGAATACGCAGTATTTT; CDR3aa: CASSLNRNTQYF
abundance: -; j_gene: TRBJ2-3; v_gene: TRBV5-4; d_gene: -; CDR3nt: TGTGCCAGCGGCCGGAGTGATACGCAGTATTTT; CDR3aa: CASGRSDTQYF
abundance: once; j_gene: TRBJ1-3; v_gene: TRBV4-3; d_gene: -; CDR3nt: TGCGCCAGCAGCCAAGCTACAGGGCTTTCTGGAAACACCATATATTTT; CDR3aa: CASSQATGLSGNTIYF
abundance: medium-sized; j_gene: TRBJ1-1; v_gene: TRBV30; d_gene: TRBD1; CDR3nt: TGTGCCTGGAGTCCTAATGACAGGGGAAAGACTGAAGCTTTCTTT; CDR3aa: CAWSPNDRGKTEAFF
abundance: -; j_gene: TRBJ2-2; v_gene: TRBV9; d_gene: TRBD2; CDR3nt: TGTGCCAGCAGCCAAACTAGCGAAGGTTACGGGGAGCTGTTTTTT; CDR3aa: CASSQTSEGYGELFF
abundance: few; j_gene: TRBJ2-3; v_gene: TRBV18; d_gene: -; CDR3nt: TGTGCCAGCTCAGCCGTAGCGACCCCCACAGATACGCAGTATTTT; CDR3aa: CASSAVATPTDTQYF
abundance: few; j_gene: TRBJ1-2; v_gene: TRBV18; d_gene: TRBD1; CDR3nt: TGTGCCAGCTCACCACCGAGCTGGACAGGGCTTGGCTACACCTTC; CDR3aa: CASSPPSWTGLGYTF
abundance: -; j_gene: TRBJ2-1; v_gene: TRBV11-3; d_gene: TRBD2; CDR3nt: TGTGCCAGCAGCGCCGGACTAGCGGGAGTTGGTGAGCAGTTCTTC; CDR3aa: CASSAGLAGVGEQFF
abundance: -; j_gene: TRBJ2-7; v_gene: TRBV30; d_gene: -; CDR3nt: TGTGCCTGGAGTGTACCATGGCAGGCCAGTGGCGAGCAGTACTTC; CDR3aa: CAWSVPWQASGEQYF
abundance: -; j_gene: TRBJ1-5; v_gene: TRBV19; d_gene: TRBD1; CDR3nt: TGTGCCAGTAGTAACCGGGACAGGGAAGAGCGGCCCCAGCATTTT; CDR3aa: CASSNRDREERPQHF
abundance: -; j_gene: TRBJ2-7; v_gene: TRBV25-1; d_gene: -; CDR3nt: TGTGCCAGCAGTGAATTGTACAGAGCCTACGAGCAGTACTTC; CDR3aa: CASSELYRAYEQYF
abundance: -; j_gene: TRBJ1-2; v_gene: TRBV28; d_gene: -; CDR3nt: TGTGCCAGCAGAACAGGGACGGGTGGCTACACCTTC; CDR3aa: CASRTGTGGYTF
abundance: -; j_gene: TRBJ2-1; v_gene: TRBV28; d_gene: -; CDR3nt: TGTGCCAGCATGCCGGGACAACGGGCGGGGGAGTTCTTC; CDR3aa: CASMPGQRAGEFF